Below are 15 T cell receptor beta chains sequenced from a single sample in a study of blood T cells in healthy people across ages. It was with a sample-barcoded 5' primer and a J-beta primer mix that a second PCR of roughly 6 to 12 cycles was run. TCRdb passed the 5' RACE reads through MiXCR, listing each CDR3 protein once. There are around 790,000 distinct CDR3 sequences in the sample; under 45% occur only once, and roughly 19% lies in the top ten. The sample consisted of blood. The receptors derive from a man between 60 and 75 years old in good health.

The J gene is TRBJ1-2, the V gene TRBV5-1; D uncertain. Deletions cut 0 bases from V and 4 bases from J, with 10 bases between. Per the germline V gene, CDR1 is SGHRS and CDR2 is YFSETQ. This CDR3 region has 14 residues. The CDR3 loop reads CASSLASEGYGYTF. Written as DNA, the CDR3 is TGCGCCAGCAGCTTGGCGTCGGAGGGCTATGGCTACACCTTC. Full variable domain (remainder filled in from reference TRBV5-1 and TRBJ1-2): KAGVTQTPRYLIKTRGQQVTLSCSPISGHRSVSWYQQTPGQGLQFLFEYFSETQRNKGNFPGRFSGRQFSNSRSEMNVSTLELGDSALYLCASSLASEGYGYTFGSGTRLTVV.

This clonotype was counted a single time. V gene TRBV29-1 combines with J gene TRBJ1-1, with D possibly TRBD1 on 5 matching bases. Germline V gene data show CDR1 as SQVTM and CDR2 as ANQGSEA. This CDR3 is built from 11 residues. V lost 6 bases to trimming and J lost 7 bases, with 12 bases between them. The CDR3 reads CSVLTGLEAFF. CDR3 bases: TGCAGCGTGCTAACGGGGCTTGAAGCTTTCTTT.

V is TRBV7-9 and J is TRBJ2-1; TRBD1 aligns across 9 bases. Germline V gives CDR1 SEHNR, CDR2 FQNEAQ (reference sequence). The CDR3 spans 17 residues. Losses at the gene ends were 3 bases for V and 13 bases for J; bases not matched to a gene: 19. Here the CDR3 DNA reads TGTGCCAGCAGCTTCACCGGGACAGGGAGATCCCAAGAGACCCAGTTCTTC. It translates to CASSFTGTGRSQETQFF.

This clonotype was counted only a few times. The chain joins TRBV2 to TRBJ2-6; D perhaps matches TRBD1 (6 bases). The CDR3 covers 15 residues. Trimming left V 6 bases short and J 3 bases short, with 12 bases between. CDR1 SNHLY and CDR2 FYNNEI come from the germline V gene. CDR3: CASRQGNYGANVLTF. DNA of the CDR3: TGTGCCAGCAGACAGGGAAATTATGGGGCCAACGTCCTGACTTTC.

This clonotype was detected only a few times. The junction and the germline gene differ at one end; a read error may be behind it. This chain connects TRBV6-1 to TRBJ1-2, with D possibly being TRBD1 (5 bases). Germline V gene sequence: CDR1 MNHNS, CDR2 SASEGT. The CDR3 is 15 amino acids. CDR3 DNA sequence: TGTGCCAGCAGAAGGGACGGTGCTATCCTCTATGCCTACACCTTC. This codes for CASRRDGAILYAYTF.

Details on this clonotype: Germline is not matched at one junction end, which may reflect a read error. The chain is built from TRBV6-6 and TRBJ2-2, with D tentatively TRBD2 (5 bases). This CDR3 has 16 residues. Looked up from germline, CDR1 is MNHNY and CDR2 is SVGAGI (reference sequence). The chain's CDR3 is CASSHSGGRNTGELFF. CDR3 in DNA: TGTGCCAGCAGTCACTCTGGCGGGCGGAACACCGGGGAGCTGTTTTTT.

This clonotype was counted at least ten times. The chain has TRBV11-2 and TRBJ2-5, with 8 bases fitting TRBD2. Germline trimming cut 5 bases from V and 3 bases from J; bases unmatched to any gene: 2. Germline loops: CDR1 SGHAT, CDR2 FQNNGV. CDR3 length: 13 amino acids. The CDR3 reads CASSAGLEETQYF. CDR3 coding DNA: TGTGCCAGCAGCGCGGGACTAGAAGAGACCCAGTACTTC.

CDR3 DNA sequence: TGTGCCATCAGTGCGGAGACCCCCAACGCAGATACGCAGTATTTT. Protein product: CAISAETPNADTQYF. The V gene is TRBV10-3, the J gene TRBJ2-3; D ambiguous. V was cut by 4 bases and J by 4 bases, with 15 bases left in between. The length of the CDR3 is 15 residues. Germline-derived CDR1 and CDR2 are ENHRY and SYGVKD.

The chain employs TRBV9 and TRBJ2-1; TRBD1 is a possible D gene (6 bases). CDR1 is SGDLS and CDR2 is YYNGEE in the germline V gene. The CDR3 length is 17 residues. Between the trimmed V and J ends, which lost 3 bases and 0 bases, there was a span of 16 bases. The CDR3 sequence is CASSAAQGHSSYNEQFF. CDR3 coding DNA: TGTGCCAGCAGCGCCGCGCAGGGACATAGCTCCTACAATGAGCAGTTCTTC. Supplemented by reference TRBV9 and TRBJ2-1, the full variable domain reads DSGVTQTPKHLITATGQRVTLRCSPRSGDLSVYWYQQSLDQGLQFLIQYYNGEERAKGNILERFSAQQFPDLHSELNLSSLELGDSALYFCASSAAQGHSSYNEQFFGPGTRLTVL.

The V call is TRBV12-3 or TRBV12-4, the J call TRBJ1-2; D not certain. The V end was cut by 7 bases, the J end by 2 bases, with 8 bases between. CDR3 size: 12 residues. CDR3 in amino acids: CASTPDNYGYTF. For the CDR3, the DNA is TGTGCCAGCACTCCAGACAACTATGGCTACACCTTC.

In this sample, this clonotype turned up a few times. The CDR3 sequence is CASSLASGDPYEQYF. The CDR3 nucleotides are TGCGCCAGCAGCTTGGCCTCAGGGGACCCCTACGAGCAGTACTTC. V is TRBV5-1 and J is TRBJ2-7, with D possibly being TRBD1 (6 bases). Germline values: CDR1 SGHRS, CDR2 YFSETQ. V was cut by 0 bases and J by 2 bases, with 12 bases left in between. The CDR3 is 15 amino acids.

The V gene is TRBV30, the J gene TRBJ2-5; D call uncertain. The germline V gene encodes CDR1 GTSNPN and CDR2 SVGIG (reference sequence). There are 12 residues in the CDR3. V lost 3 bases, J lost 0 bases, and 5 bases lay in between. In DNA, the CDR3 is TGTGCCTGGAGGGGGAACCAAGAGACCCAGTACTTC. Translation gives CAWRGNQETQYF.

This clonotype was observed a handful of times. The chain employs TRBV9 and TRBJ2-7; possibly TRBD2 for D (6 bases). The CDR3 runs 13 residues. Germline V gene sequence: CDR1 SGDLS, CDR2 YYNGEE. With 3 bases removed from V and 6 bases from J, the gap between germline ends came to 13 bases. CDR3 DNA: TGTGCCAGCAGCGGAGATGGGGGAGGCGAGCAGTACTTC. It translates to CASSGDGGGEQYF.

The chain joins TRBV7-2 to TRBJ2-7, with TRBD2 as a possible D gene (6 bases). CDR3 length: 16 amino acids. In germline, CDR1 is SGHTA, CDR2 FQGNSA. With 4 bases removed from V and 0 bases from J, the gap between germline ends came to 16 bases. CDR3 in amino acids: CASSSWGDPRSYEQYF. As DNA, the CDR3 is TGTGCCAGCAGCTCCTGGGGGGACCCGCGCTCCTACGAGCAGTACTTC. Complete variable domain (other parts from reference TRBV7-2 and TRBJ2-7): GAGVSQSPSNKVTEKGKDVELRCDPISGHTALYWYRQSLGQGLEFLIYFQGNSAPDKSGLPSDRFSAERTGGSVSTLTIQRTQQEDSAVYLCASSSWGDPRSYEQYFGPGTRLTVT.

This clonotype was seen a few times. The chain carries TRBV5-6 and TRBJ2-1; 7 nucleotides agree with TRBD2. Germline CDR1 reads SGHDT; CDR2 reads YYEEEE. This CDR3 is built from 17 residues. Trimming removed 1 base from V and 8 bases from J; junction bases left unmatched: 15. CDR3 nucleotides: TGTGCCAGCAGCTTGATGCTTACGGGGGGACCTTTCCATGAGCAGTTCTTC. Protein: CASSLMLTGGPFHEQFF.